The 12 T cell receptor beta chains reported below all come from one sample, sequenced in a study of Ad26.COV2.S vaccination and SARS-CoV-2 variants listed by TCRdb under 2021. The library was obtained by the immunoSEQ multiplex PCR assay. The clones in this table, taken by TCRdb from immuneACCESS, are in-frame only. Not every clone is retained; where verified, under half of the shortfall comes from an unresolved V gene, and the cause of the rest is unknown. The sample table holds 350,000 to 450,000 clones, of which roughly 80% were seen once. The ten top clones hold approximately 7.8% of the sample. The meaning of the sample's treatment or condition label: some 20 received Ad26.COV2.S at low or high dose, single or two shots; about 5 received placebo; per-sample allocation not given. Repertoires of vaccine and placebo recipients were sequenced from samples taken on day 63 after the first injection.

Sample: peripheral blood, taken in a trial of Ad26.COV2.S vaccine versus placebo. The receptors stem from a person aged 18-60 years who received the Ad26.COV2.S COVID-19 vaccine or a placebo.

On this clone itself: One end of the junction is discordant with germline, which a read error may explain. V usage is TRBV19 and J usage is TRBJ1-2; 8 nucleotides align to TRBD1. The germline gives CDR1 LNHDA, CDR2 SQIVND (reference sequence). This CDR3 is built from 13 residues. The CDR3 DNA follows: TGTGCCAGTAGGATAGACAGGGGCTATGGCTACACCTTC. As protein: CASRIDRGYGYTF.

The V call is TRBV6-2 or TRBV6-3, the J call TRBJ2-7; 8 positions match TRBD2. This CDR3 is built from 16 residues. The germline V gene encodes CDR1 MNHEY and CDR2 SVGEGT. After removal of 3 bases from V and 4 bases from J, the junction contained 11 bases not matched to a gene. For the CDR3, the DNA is TGTGCCAGCAGTTATAACTTGGGCGGGAGGTGGTACGAGCAGTACTTC. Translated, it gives CASSYNLGGRWYEQYF.

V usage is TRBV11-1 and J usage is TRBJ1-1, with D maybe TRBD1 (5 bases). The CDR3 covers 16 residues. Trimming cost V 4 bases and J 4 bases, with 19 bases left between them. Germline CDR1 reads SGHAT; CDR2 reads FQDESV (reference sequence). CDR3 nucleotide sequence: TGTGCCAGCAGCTCCCGAATGGGCAGGGCGGGCACTGAAGCTTTCTTT. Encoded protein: CASSSRMGRAGTEAFF.

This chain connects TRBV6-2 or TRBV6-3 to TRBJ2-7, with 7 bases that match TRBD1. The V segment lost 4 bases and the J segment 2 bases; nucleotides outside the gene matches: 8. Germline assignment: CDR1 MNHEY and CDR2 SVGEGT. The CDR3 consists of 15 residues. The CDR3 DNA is TGTGCCAGCAGTTCCGCCGGGACAGCAGCCTACGAGCAGTACTTC. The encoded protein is CASSSAGTAAYEQYF.

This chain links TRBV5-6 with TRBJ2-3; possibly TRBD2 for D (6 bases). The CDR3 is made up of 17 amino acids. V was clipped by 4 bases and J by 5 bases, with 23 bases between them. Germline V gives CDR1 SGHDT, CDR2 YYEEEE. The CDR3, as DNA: TGTGCCAGCAGCAGAATCCCGGGACTCCAAGATGGAGATACGCAGTATTTT. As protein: CASSRIPGLQDGDTQYF. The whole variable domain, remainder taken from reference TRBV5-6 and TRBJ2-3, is DAGVTQSPTHLIKTRGQQVTLRCSPKSGHDTVSWYQQALGQGPQFIFQYYEEEERQRGNFPDRFSGHQFPNYSSELNVNALLLGDSALYLCASSRIPGLQDGDTQYFGPGTRLTVL.

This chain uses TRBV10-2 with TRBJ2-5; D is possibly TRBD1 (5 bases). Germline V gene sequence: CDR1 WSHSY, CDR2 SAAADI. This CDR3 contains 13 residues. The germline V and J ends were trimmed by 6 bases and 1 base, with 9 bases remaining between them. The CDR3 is CASRRTPQETQYF. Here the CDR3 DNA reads TGCGCCAGCAGACGGACACCCCAAGAGACCCAGTACTTC.

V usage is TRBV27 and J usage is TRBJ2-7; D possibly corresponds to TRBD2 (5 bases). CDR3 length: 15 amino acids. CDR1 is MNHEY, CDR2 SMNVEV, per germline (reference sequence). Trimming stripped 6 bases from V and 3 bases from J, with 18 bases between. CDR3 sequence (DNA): TGTGCCAGCAGCATCAATAACGGGAACCTCTACGAGCAGTACTTC. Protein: CASSINNGNLYEQYF.

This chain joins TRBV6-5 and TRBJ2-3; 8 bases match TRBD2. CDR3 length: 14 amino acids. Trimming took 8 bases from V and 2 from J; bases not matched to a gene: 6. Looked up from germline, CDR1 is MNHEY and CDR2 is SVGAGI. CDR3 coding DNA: TGTGCCAGCGCCCAACTAGCGGTCACAGATACGCAGTATTTT. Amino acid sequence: CASAQLAVTDTQYF.

The CDR3 nucleotides read TGTGCCAGCAGCCAAGATGGGACTGGAGGTGGCTACACCTTC. Protein sequence: CASSQDGTGGGYTF. The V and J genes are TRBV3-1 (or the pseudogene TRBV3-2) and TRBJ1-2, with D possibly TRBD1 on 5 matching bases. Germline V lookup: CDR1 LGHDT, CDR2 YNNKEL (reference sequence). Trimming shortened V by 0 bases and J by 7 bases, and 12 bases separated the two germline ends. This CDR3 contains 14 residues.

CDR3 sequence: CASSTRTSGFAYEQYF. DNA of the CDR3: TGTGCCAGCAGCACTCGGACTAGTGGTTTTGCCTACGAGCAGTACTTC. The V gene is TRBV5-4, the J gene TRBJ2-7, with 7 bases fitting TRBD2. This CDR3 is 16 amino acids long. V shed 4 bases and J 2 bases; nucleotides not matched to a gene: 12. CDR1 is SGHNT, CDR2 YYREEE, per germline (reference sequence).

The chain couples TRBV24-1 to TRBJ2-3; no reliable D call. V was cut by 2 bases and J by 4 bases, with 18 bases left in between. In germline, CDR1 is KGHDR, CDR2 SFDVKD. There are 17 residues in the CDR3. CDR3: CATSDSPASQLADTQYF. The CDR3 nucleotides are TGTGCCACCAGTGATTCACCCGCGAGCCAATTGGCAGATACGCAGTATTTT.

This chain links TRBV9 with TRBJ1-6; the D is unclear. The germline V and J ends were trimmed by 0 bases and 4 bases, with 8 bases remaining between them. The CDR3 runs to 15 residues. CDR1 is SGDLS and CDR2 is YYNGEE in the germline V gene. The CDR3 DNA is TGTGCCAGCAGCGTAGAGGCGGGTTATAATTCACCCCTCCACTTT. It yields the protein CASSVEAGYNSPLHF.